The next 27 T cell receptor beta chains were all read from a single sample in a study of T cell responses to AZD1222 COVID-19 vaccine. The repertoire was sequenced with immunoSEQ multiplex PCR; TCRdb's copy has only in-frame clones and lacks some. The sample contains under 95,000 clones, 70% to 90% of which appear only once. The sample here was peripheral blood, taken 28 days after the second AZD1222 dose. All receptors derive from an adult who received the AZD1222 COVID-19 vaccine.

This chain uses TRBV7-2 with TRBJ2-2; 8 bases agree with TRBD1. CDR3 length: 14 amino acids. The V segment lost 5 bases and the J segment 8 bases; nucleotides outside the gene matches: 7. CDR1 and CDR2 (germline): SGHTA, FQGNSA. The CDR3 protein is CASSPRQGAGELFF. In nucleotides, the CDR3 is TGTGCCAGCAGCCCCCGGCAGGGGGCGGGGGAGCTGTTTTTT. Based on the CDR3 plus reference TRBV7-2 and TRBJ2-2, the full variable domain is GAGVSQSPSNKVTEKGKDVELRCDPISGHTALYWYRQSLGQGLEFLIYFQGNSAPDKSGLPSDRFSAERTGGSVSTLTIQRTQQEDSAVYLCASSPRQGAGELFFGEGSRLTVL.

This clone turned up a few times. The V and J genes are TRBV28 and TRBJ1-2; no firm D call. The CDR3 length is 15 residues. V lost 8 bases to trimming and J lost 4 bases, with 20 bases between them. The V gene's germline CDR1 is MDHEN and CDR2 SYDVKM. The CDR3 loop is CASYNYNDPLYGYTF. The CDR3 nucleotides are TGTGCCAGCTACAACTACAATGACCCCCTCTATGGCTACACCTTC.

V is TRBV6-1 and J is TRBJ2-1; TRBD2 matches at 7 bases. The germline V gene has CDR1 MNHNS and CDR2 SASEGT. The CDR3 runs 15 residues. The V gene end was trimmed by 0 bases and the J gene end by 1 base; junction bases not matched to a gene: 0. The CDR3, as DNA: TGTGCCAGCAGTGAAGCCGGGGGGTCCTACAATGAGCAGTTCTTC. It codes for CASSEAGGSYNEQFF.

This chain joins TRBV6-1 and TRBJ1-1; D is perhaps TRBD1 (5 bases). The CDR3 contains 15 residues. V was cut by 3 bases and J by 5 bases, with 16 bases left in between. Germline V gives CDR1 MNHNS, CDR2 SASEGT. CDR3 nucleotides: TGTGCCAGCAGTGACCGGGACTCCCTGGGGACTGAAGCTTTCTTT. This gives the protein CASSDRDSLGTEAFF.

The chain couples TRBV3-1 (or the pseudogene TRBV3-2) to TRBJ1-2; 7 nucleotides agree with TRBD1. Unmatched junction bases numbered 9, after V lost 3 bases and J lost 5 bases. This CDR3 spans 15 amino acids. In germline, CDR1 is LGHDT, CDR2 YNNKEL (reference sequence). This CDR3 is CASSHFEQGLYGYTF. CDR3 DNA sequence: TGTGCCAGCAGCCACTTCGAACAGGGGTTATATGGCTACACCTTC.

This clone came up once. This rearrangement joins TRBV6-1 to TRBJ2-2; 10 bases agree with TRBD2. CDR1 MNHNS and CDR2 SASEGT come from the germline V gene. The CDR3 spans 18 residues. The J segment lost 6 bases and the V segment lost 4 bases, leaving 14 bases of the junction unmatched. Written as DNA, the CDR3 is TGTGCCAGCAGTGGCCCCGAGCGGGGGGGCTTCTTCCCCGGGGAGCTGTTTTTT. As protein: CASSGPERGGFFPGELFF.

This chain connects TRBV19 to TRBJ2-3, with 8 bases fitting TRBD2. This CDR3 is 15 amino acids long. Trimming at V came to 5 bases and at J to 0 bases, leaving 4 bases not matched to a gene. Germline CDR1 and CDR2: LNHDA and SQIVND (reference sequence). DNA of the CDR3: TGTGCCAGTAGTCCTACTAGCGGTAGCACAGATACGCAGTATTTT. This sequence encodes CASSPTSGSTDTQYF.

The gene calls are TRBV9 and TRBJ2-1; 16 positions match TRBD2. Germline CDR1 SGDLS, CDR2 YYNGEE. There are 18 residues in the CDR3. With 3 bases clipped from V and 4 bases from J, the junction kept 7 bases outside the gene matches. The CDR3 region has the DNA TGTGCCAGCAGCGGGCCGGGACTAGCGGGGGGGCCTTACAATGAGCAGTTCTTC. This gives the protein CASSGPGLAGGPYNEQFF.

The gene calls are TRBV5-1 and TRBJ2-5; D possibly corresponds to TRBD1 (6 bases). Deletions cut 4 bases from V and 5 bases from J, with 21 bases between. Germline V gene data show CDR1 as SGHRS and CDR2 as YFSETQ. The CDR3 is made up of 16 amino acids. DNA for the CDR3: TGCGCCAGCAGCGGCGGAGCACTTCAGGGGTGGGAGACCCAGTACTTC. Protein product: CASSGGALQGWETQYF.

The chain joins TRBV18 to TRBJ2-7, with 7 positions matching TRBD1. V trimming: 3 bases; J trimming: 2 bases; junction bases outside the gene matches: 10. CDR3 length: 16 amino acids. In germline, CDR1 is KGHSH, CDR2 LQKENI. CDR3 sequence: CASSPVLQGSAYEQYF. CDR3 coding DNA: TGTGCCAGCTCACCGGTCCTACAGGGGTCCGCCTACGAGCAGTACTTC.

This chain connects TRBV9 to TRBJ2-1; 14 bases fit TRBD2. With V trimmed by 3 bases and J by 0 bases, 5 bases remained unmatched. The CDR3 runs 18 residues. CDR1 is SGDLS, CDR2 YYNGEE, per germline. CDR3 residues: CASSARLAGGSSYNEQFF. As DNA, the CDR3 is TGTGCCAGCAGCGCCCGACTAGCGGGGGGGAGCTCCTACAATGAGCAGTTCTTC.

The chain uses TRBV2 and TRBJ1-5; weak D call: TRBD1 (5 bases). Trimming stripped 7 bases from V and 1 base from J, with 14 bases between. The CDR3 is made up of 15 amino acids. Germline V gives CDR1 SNHLY, CDR2 FYNNEI. CDR3 nucleotide sequence: TGTGCCAGCATGTGGGGACCGGGCAGCAATCAGCCCCAGCATTTT. Protein: CASMWGPGSNQPQHF.

This CDR3 reads CASRKTTGLNTEAFF. In DNA, the CDR3 is TGTGCCAGCAGAAAGACGACAGGATTGAACACTGAAGCTTTCTTT. The V call is TRBV2, the J call TRBJ1-1; the D gene is possibly TRBD1 (6 bases). CDR1 is SNHLY and CDR2 is FYNNEI in the germline V gene. The length of the CDR3 is 15 residues. V was trimmed by 6 bases and J by 0 bases, leaving 14 bases between them.

V and J are TRBV5-6 and TRBJ1-2; D uncertain. The CDR3 has 13 amino acids. Germline-derived CDR1 and CDR2 are SGHDT and YYEEEE. V lost 2 bases and J 8 bases, leaving 13 bases between the germline ends. The CDR3 is CASSFPDLTGYTF. DNA for the CDR3: TGTGCCAGCAGCTTTCCAGACCTGACGGGCTACACCTTC.

The gene calls are TRBV19 and TRBJ1-1; D gene uncertain. Per germline, CDR1 LNHDA and CDR2 SQIVND (reference sequence). The CDR3 has 13 residues. Deletions cut 3 bases from V and 3 bases from J, with 8 bases between. CDR3 sequence: CASSMKDYTEAFF. CDR3 in DNA: TGTGCCAGTAGTATGAAGGATTACACTGAAGCTTTCTTT.

The chain joins TRBV15 to TRBJ2-3, with 7 bases fitting TRBD1. The CDR3 is 16 residues long. Trimming removed 8 bases from V and 0 bases from J; junction bases left unmatched: 11. The germline CDR1 and CDR2 sequences are LNHNV and YYDKDF (reference sequence). CDR3 region: CATWSSRDRSTDTQYF. The DNA of the CDR3 is TGTGCCACCTGGAGCAGCCGGGACAGAAGCACAGATACGCAGTATTTT. The full variable domain, in which reference TRBV15 and TRBJ2-3 provide the parts outside the CDR3, is DAMVIQNPRYQVTQFGKPVTLSCSQTLNHNVMYWYQQKSSQAPKLLFHYYDKDFNNEADTPDNFQSRRPNTSFCFLDIRSPGLGDTAMYLCATWSSRDRSTDTQYFGPGTRLTVL.

The genes are TRBV6-2 or TRBV6-3 and TRBJ2-5, with TRBD2 matching 7 bases. Trimming at V came to 2 bases and at J to 3 bases, leaving 3 bases not matched to a gene. The CDR3 is 14 residues long. Germline CDR1 is MNHEY and CDR2 is SVGEGT. The CDR3 here is CASSYPGLEETQYF. CDR3 in DNA: TGTGCCAGCAGTTACCCCGGACTAGAAGAGACCCAGTACTTC.

V gene TRBV28 combines with J gene TRBJ1-5; no clear D gene. This CDR3 spans 14 amino acids. Germline V gene data show CDR1 as MDHEN and CDR2 as SYDVKM. Trimming cost V 3 bases and J 3 bases, with 9 bases left between them. The CDR3 is CASSFVSNNQPQHF. CDR3 in DNA: TGTGCCAGCAGTTTCGTCTCGAACAATCAGCCCCAGCATTTT. The whole variable domain, filled in from reference TRBV28 and TRBJ1-5, reads DVKVTQSSRYLVKRTGEKVFLECVQDMDHENMFWYRQDPGLGLRLIYFSYDVKMKEKGDIPEGYSVSREKKERFSLILESASTNQTSMYLCASSFVSNNQPQHFGDGTRLSIL.

The rearrangement uses TRBV27 and TRBJ2-2, with D maybe TRBD2 (6 bases). The V end was cut by 5 bases, the J end by 6 bases, with 16 bases between. The CDR3 contains 15 residues. The germline V gene has CDR1 MNHEY and CDR2 SMNVEV (reference sequence). CDR3 region: CASSLPTRGPGELFF. The CDR3 region has the DNA TGTGCCAGCAGTCTACCGACTAGGGGCCCCGGGGAGCTGTTTTTT.

The J gene is TRBJ2-1, the V gene TRBV19; 9 nucleotides match TRBD2. CDR3 length: 15 residues. The germline CDR1 and CDR2 sequences are LNHDA and SQIVND (reference sequence). The junction had 7 bases not matched to a gene; V was cut back by 6 bases and J by 4 bases. The CDR3 spells CASRLAGYKYNEQFF. The CDR3 region has the DNA TGTGCCAGTAGACTAGCGGGTTATAAATACAATGAGCAGTTCTTC.

V is TRBV5-1 and J is TRBJ1-6; D call uncertain. Germline V gene sequence: CDR1 SGHRS, CDR2 YFSETQ. This CDR3 is built from 13 residues. V was shortened by 4 bases and J by 13 bases, with 15 bases between the two germline ends. This CDR3 reads CASSLGQPDPLHF. Here the CDR3 DNA reads TGCGCCAGCAGCCTCGGGCAGCCTGACCCCCTCCACTTT.

The rearrangement joins TRBV6-2 or TRBV6-3 to TRBJ1-2, with TRBD1 matching 7 bases. CDR1 is MNHEY and CDR2 is SVGEGT in the germline V gene. This CDR3 comprises 18 residues. The J segment lost 2 bases and the V segment lost 4 bases, leaving 16 bases of the junction unmatched. CDR3 nucleotides: TGTGCCAGCAGTTTACGATTCGGGCCGGGACAGCAGAACTATGGCTACACCTTC. This translates into CASSLRFGPGQQNYGYTF.

This clone was seen only a few times. The chain employs TRBV7-9 and TRBJ1-5; weak D call: TRBD1 (5 bases). The V and J ends lost 2 bases and 7 bases respectively, with 9 bases between them. CDR3 length equals 13 residues. The V gene's germline CDR1 is SEHNR and CDR2 FQNEAQ (reference sequence). The CDR3 DNA is TGTGCCAGCAGCTTACAGGGAAAGCAGCCCCAGCATTTT. As protein: CASSLQGKQPQHF.

Only one count was recorded for this clone. The chain links TRBV2 to TRBJ2-7; the D gene could be TRBD1 or TRBD2 (5 bases each). Trimming stripped 6 bases from V and 4 bases from J, with 22 bases between. Germline CDR1 reads SNHLY; CDR2 reads FYNNEI. The CDR3 has 16 amino acids. CDR3 in DNA: TGTGCCAGCAGCGGGACGGGGCAGGGTCTATGGTACGAGCAGTACTTC. Its protein is CASSGTGQGLWYEQYF.

The V and J genes are TRBV5-1 and TRBJ1-1, with 7 bases identical to TRBD1. The V and J ends lost 4 bases and 4 bases, in that order; junction bases with no gene match: 7. The CDR3 runs to 14 residues. The germline gives CDR1 SGHRS, CDR2 YFSETQ. DNA for the CDR3: TGCGCCAGCAGCCATGGGACAGTCGGCACTGAAGCTTTCTTT. This encodes CASSHGTVGTEAFF.

CDR3 region: CATSRDRIFSGSPGELFF. The CDR3 region has the DNA TGTGCCACCAGCAGAGATAGAATTTTCTCCGGGTCCCCCGGGGAGCTGTTTTTT. V and J are TRBV15 and TRBJ2-2; D remains unclear. The germline V gene encodes CDR1 LNHNV and CDR2 YYDKDF (reference sequence). V was pared by 0 bases and J by 6 bases, with 20 bases between. The length of the CDR3 is 18 residues.

J is TRBJ2-6 and V is TRBV6-5; D may be TRBD2 (5 bases). The V gene lost 8 bases and the J gene lost 1 base, with 12 bases spanning the gap. Germline V gene data show CDR1 as MNHEY and CDR2 as SVGAGI. This CDR3 spans 15 amino acids. Written as DNA, the CDR3 is TGTGCCAGCCGGCCCGGGGAGTCTGGGGCCAACGTCCTGACTTTC. The encoded protein is CASRPGESGANVLTF.